A selection of T cell receptor beta chains follows, all from one sample in a study of blood T cell repertoires in COVID-19. TCRdb's table, derived via immunoSEQ multiplex PCR, lists solely in-frame clones and lacks some. The sample has roughly 150,000 clones; around 90% are singletons. The sequenced sample consisted of PBMCs or T cells enriched from blood (not recorded which). Every receptor here comes from a woman in her forties who had been exposed to COVID-19. The CDR3 runs from the conserved cysteine through the conserved F or W. D genes are given only for firm matches. Expanded clones are given a class, and other clones once, few, many or no size at all.

cdr3_nt cdr3_aa clone_size v_call d_call j_call
TGTGCCAGCAGCGACAGGAGCTCTGGAAACACCATATATTTT CASSDRSSGNTIYF . TRBV28 . TRBJ1-3
TGTGCCAGCAGCGTAGAGGACAGGGCCTCTCATGGCTACACCTTC CASSVEDRASHGYTF . TRBV9 TRBD1 TRBJ1-2
TGTGCCAGTAGGCAGGGGTTCGGGACAGATACGCAGTATTTT CASRQGFGTDTQYF . TRBV19 . TRBJ2-3
TGCGCCAGCAGCCCGGGACAGGGGGCCTACAATGAGCAGTTCTTC CASSPGQGAYNEQFF once TRBV5-1 TRBD1 TRBJ2-1
TGCGCCAGCAGCCAAGAACAGGTTCTTAATGAAAAACTGTTTTTT CASSQEQVLNEKLFF . TRBV4-1 . TRBJ1-4
TGTGCCAGCAGTCCCAAGGGGGGGGATGAGCAGTTCTTC CASSPKGGDEQFF . TRBV27 . TRBJ2-1
TGCGCCAGCACCACAAACGGGGGGAGGGGTAATGAAAAACTGTTTTTT CASTTNGGRGNEKLFF . TRBV4-1 . TRBJ1-4
TGCGCCAGCACGGGACTAGCGGGGGGAACAGATACGCAGTATTTT CASTGLAGGTDTQYF once TRBV5-1 TRBD2 TRBJ2-3
TGCAGTGCCTACTCACAGGGCATGGCTTTCTTT CSAYSQGMAFF . TRBV20-1 . TRBJ1-1
TGTGCCAGCAGTGAAGAGGCACTAGCGAGCTCAAAGTACTTC CASSEEALASSKYF . TRBV6-1 TRBD2 TRBJ2-7
TGTGCCAGCAGCCACCGGGACAGGGGTAATGAGCAGTTCTTC CASSHRDRGNEQFF . TRBV3-1/TRBV3-2 TRBD1 TRBJ2-1
TGTGCCAGTAGTTCTCATACAGGGGGAGGCTACGAGCAGTACTTC CASSSHTGGGYEQYF once TRBV19 TRBD1 TRBJ2-7
TGTGCCAGCAGCCAATTATGGCTAGGCCAAGAGACCCAGTACTTC CASSQLWLGQETQYF . TRBV14 . TRBJ2-5
TGTGCCAGCAGTCCCTCCCAGCGGATGAACAATGAGCAGTTCTTC CASSPSQRMNNEQFF . TRBV28 . TRBJ2-1
TGTGCCAGCAGCCCAGGTCCCAATCAGCCCCAGCATTTT CASSPGPNQPQHF few TRBV5-4 . TRBJ1-5
TGTGCCAGCATAATAGGACAGGGGTATCCTAACTATGGCTACACCTTC CASIIGQGYPNYGYTF . TRBV2 TRBD1 TRBJ1-2
TGTGCCAGTAGATCACTAGCTGGTCCTAGCTCCTACAATGAGCAGTTCTTC CASRSLAGPSSYNEQFF . TRBV19 . TRBJ2-1
TGTGCCAGCATGCAAAGGGGTGAGACCCAGTACTTC CASMQRGETQYF . TRBV28 . TRBJ2-5
TGTGCCAGCAGTTTAAGGACAGGCATCGACGAGCAGTACTTC CASSLRTGIDEQYF . TRBV27 TRBD1 TRBJ2-7
TGTGCCAGCAGACGACCCGATCGAGGCTATGGCTACACCTTC CASRRPDRGYGYTF . TRBV7-2 . TRBJ1-2
TGTGCCAGCTTGCGACTAGCGGGGGGGGGTACTATTGCCAAAAACATTCAGTACTTC CASLRLAGGGTIAKNIQYF . TRBV2 TRBD2 TRBJ2-4
TGCGCCAGCAGCTTGGGGCAGAATCAGCCCCAGCATTTT CASSLGQNQPQHF . TRBV5-1 . TRBJ1-5
TGTGCCAGCACCCCTAACAGGGACTATGGCTACACCTTC CASTPNRDYGYTF . TRBV6-5 . TRBJ1-2
TGTGCCAGTAGTATCGCGGCGGACAGTCATTATGGCTACACCTTC CASSIAADSHYGYTF . TRBV19 . TRBJ1-2
TGTGCCAGCAGCGGTCGGGACAGTTCCACTGAAGCTTTCTTT CASSGRDSSTEAFF . TRBV7-6 TRBD1 TRBJ1-1
TGTGCCAGCAGCTTAAGGACTAGCAGGAGCGAGCAGTACTTC CASSLRTSRSEQYF . TRBV13 TRBD2 TRBJ2-7
TGCGCCAGCAGCCTAGCGGGGAGCTCCTACAATGAGCAGTTCTTC CASSLAGSSYNEQFF . TRBV5-1 TRBD2 TRBJ2-1
TGTGCCATCAGCCCGGACAGGGGGATGGGCACTGAAGCTTTCTTT CAISPDRGMGTEAFF once TRBV10-3 TRBD1 TRBJ1-1
TGTGCCAGCAGTCCTTATCCGGGACTAGCGGGGACCGGGGAGCTGTTTTTT CASSPYPGLAGTGELFF . TRBV28 TRBD2 TRBJ2-2
TGCGCCAGCAGCTTCCCTAGCGGGACCGCGAACACCGGGGAGCTGTTTTTT CASSFPSGTANTGELFF once TRBV5-1 TRBD2 TRBJ2-2
TGCAGCGCAGCGGGCTTAGTGCCGACCCAGTACTTC CSAAGLVPTQYF . TRBV29-1 . TRBJ2-5
TGCAGCGTTGACAGGGGGACGAATGAAAAACTGTTTTTT CSVDRGTNEKLFF . TRBV29-1 TRBD1 TRBJ1-4
TGTGCCAGCAGCTTATCGGGGGGGCAGGGCTACACCTTC CASSLSGGQGYTF . TRBV7-2 . TRBJ1-2
TGCGCCAGCAGCTTGACAGGGGGCGACTACGAGCAGTACTTC CASSLTGGDYEQYF few TRBV5-1 TRBD1 TRBJ2-7
TGTGCCAGCAGCTCGCGGACAGGCTCACCCCTCCACTTT CASSSRTGSPLHF . TRBV7-2 TRBD1 TRBJ1-6
TGCAGCGTTGACAGGGTTTTAAGCTATGGCTACACCTTC CSVDRVLSYGYTF . TRBV29-1 . TRBJ1-2
TGTGCCAGCAGGATATCCCCTAGCGGGAGGGGGGGCCTCACAGATACGCAGTATTTT CASRISPSGRGGLTDTQYF . TRBV28 TRBD2 TRBJ2-3
TGTGCCAACAAATCGCAGGGAAGATATCAGCCCCAGCATTTT CANKSQGRYQPQHF . TRBV6-5 . TRBJ1-5
TGTGCCAGCACCCCAGGAGGTAATTCAATTAGGAACTATGGCTACACCTTC CASTPGGNSIRNYGYTF . TRBV7-9 . TRBJ1-2
TGTGCCAGCAGCCATAAGGGGGATAGTGAAAAACTGTTTTTT CASSHKGDSEKLFF . TRBV4-2 . TRBJ1-4
TGTGCCAGCAGCCCGGGAAGGGGAGGGTGGACAGATACGCAGTATTTT CASSPGRGGWTDTQYF . TRBV9 TRBD2 TRBJ2-3
TGTGCCAGCAGTTTGCCGGCAGGGCGCACTGAAGCTTTCTTT CASSLPAGRTEAFF . TRBV28 . TRBJ1-1
TGTGCCAGCAGTTTATGGGCTACACCCCTCCACTTT CASSLWATPLHF . TRBV12-3/TRBV12-4 . TRBJ1-6
TGTGCCAGCAGTTACTCGCGAGGGGGCACCGGGGAGCTGTTTTTT CASSYSRGGTGELFF . TRBV6-2/TRBV6-3 . TRBJ2-2
TGTGCCAGTAAATCTGGGACAGCAGGATGGGGCGAGCAGTACTTC CASKSGTAGWGEQYF . TRBV19 TRBD1 TRBJ2-7
TGTGCCAGAAGTTTCCCGGGACAGGGCTACGAGCAGTACTTC CARSFPGQGYEQYF . TRBV7-5 . TRBJ2-7
TGTGCCGGTCGACGACAGGGACGGACTGAAGCTTTCTTT CAGRRQGRTEAFF . TRBV6-6 TRBD1 TRBJ1-1
TGTGCCAGCACAGGACTAGCGGATCAAGAGACCCAGTACTTC CASTGLADQETQYF . TRBV25-1 TRBD2 TRBJ2-5
TGTGCCAGCAGGGGACTAGCGGGAAACAATGAGCAGTTCTTC CASRGLAGNNEQFF . TRBV27 TRBD2 TRBJ2-1
TGCGCCAGCAGACTTGGCGGGAACTCCGATTCACCCCTCCACTTT CASRLGGNSDSPLHF . TRBV5-1 . TRBJ1-6
TGTGCCAGCAGCCCCGACAGTCTAGGGCTCGGGGAGCTGTTTTTT CASSPDSLGLGELFF . TRBV3-1/TRBV3-2 . TRBJ2-2
TGTGCCAGTAGTATCCAGACAGGGGGCAGCTACGAGCAGTACTTC CASSIQTGGSYEQYF . TRBV19 TRBD1 TRBJ2-7
TGTGCCAGTAGTATCGGCGGGAGGGGCACAGATACGCAGTATTTT CASSIGGRGTDTQYF few TRBV19 TRBD2 TRBJ2-3
TGTGCCAGCAGTCCCCGGGACAGGGGGCGAAATAACTATGGCTACACCTTC CASSPRDRGRNNYGYTF . TRBV27 TRBD1 TRBJ1-2
TGCGCCAGCAGCGGACAGGGGGCGACTGAAGCTTTCTTT CASSGQGATEAFF . TRBV10-1 TRBD1 TRBJ1-1
TGTGCCAGCAGTCCCAGGGTCGGCGAGCAGTACTTC CASSPRVGEQYF . TRBV28 . TRBJ2-7
TGCGCCAGCAGCTGGGACAGGGGTATCGGGGAGCTGTTTTTT CASSWDRGIGELFF . TRBV4-1 TRBD1 TRBJ2-2
TGTGCCAGCAGCTTAGCCCGTCAGGGACTAGCGAGGAGCTCCTACAATGAGCAGTTCTTC CASSLARQGLARSSYNEQFF . TRBV7-6 TRBD2 TRBJ2-1
TGTGCCAGCTCACCAGATACTAGCGGGCCCCATACGCAGTATTTT CASSPDTSGPHTQYF few TRBV18 TRBD2 TRBJ2-3
TGTGCCAGTAGTATAGGGGCCTTCCCTTTCGGCTACACCTTC CASSIGAFPFGYTF . TRBV19 . TRBJ1-2